The entry below describes one T cell receptor beta chain. Its antigen is still unknown. Some clones are missing from TCRdb's copy, which holds only in-frame ones; the method was immunoSEQ multiplex PCR. This sample has 20,000 to 30,000 clones; roughly 79% occur once, and the top ten carry just over 2%. This specimen belongs to a study of OX40 agonist ivuxolimab in advanced cancers. Germline V gene sequence: CDR1 SGHRS, CDR2 YFSETQ. This CDR3 comprises 16 residues. V was pared by 2 bases and J by 8 bases, with 9 bases of the junction left unmatched. Study-level points and caveats: Clonal expansion was seen in CD4+ and CD8+ blood T cells by week 6 at 0.1 to 3.0 mg/kg.

The source of this sequence is an adult with an advanced solid tumor such as melanoma, head and neck, liver or kidney cancer. The chain employs TRBV5-1 and TRBJ1-6; 8 nucleotides align to TRBD1. The input for sequencing was CD4+ or CD8+ T cells sorted from blood, taken in a trial of the OX40 agonist ivuxolimab. CDR3 coding DNA: TGCGCCAGCAGCTTCGGATCGTCACAGGGGGATTCACCCCTCCACTTT. This gives the protein CASSFGSSQGDSPLHF.